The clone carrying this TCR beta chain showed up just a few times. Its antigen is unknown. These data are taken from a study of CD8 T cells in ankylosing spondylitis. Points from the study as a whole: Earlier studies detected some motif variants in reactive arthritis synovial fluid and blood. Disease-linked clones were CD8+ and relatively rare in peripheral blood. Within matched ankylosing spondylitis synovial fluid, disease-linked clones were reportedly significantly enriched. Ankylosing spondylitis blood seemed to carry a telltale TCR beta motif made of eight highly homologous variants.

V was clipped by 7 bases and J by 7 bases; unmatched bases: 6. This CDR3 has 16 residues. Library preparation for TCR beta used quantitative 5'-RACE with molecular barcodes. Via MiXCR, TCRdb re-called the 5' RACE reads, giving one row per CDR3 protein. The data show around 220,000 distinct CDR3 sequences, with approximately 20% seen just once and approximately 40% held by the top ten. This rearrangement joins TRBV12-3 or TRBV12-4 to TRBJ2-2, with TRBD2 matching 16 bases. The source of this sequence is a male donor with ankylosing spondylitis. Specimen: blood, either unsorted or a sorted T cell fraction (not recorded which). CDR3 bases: TGTGCCAGCAACATTGGGACTAGCGGGAGGGTCGGGGAGCTGTTTTTT. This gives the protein CASNIGTSGRVGELFF.